These 6 T cell receptor beta chains were all obtained from the same sample, sequenced in a study of blood T cell repertoires in COVID-19. The data were produced by immunoSEQ multiplex PCR, yet TCRdb's version contains in-frame clones alone and is incomplete. The table has about 180,000 clones, 70% to 90% seen once. The sample taken for sequencing was peripheral blood. These receptors originate from a woman of 80 years or more with acute or convalescent COVID-19.

The chain combines TRBV6-2 or TRBV6-3 with TRBJ2-7; 8 nucleotides agree with TRBD1. J gave up 5 bases and V 0 bases, and 9 bases lay outside the gene matches. CDR3 length: 16 amino acids. Germline V gene lookup returns CDR1 MNHEY and CDR2 SVGEGT. The CDR3 sequence: CASSYSGGQGAHEQYF. CDR3 DNA sequence: TGTGCCAGCAGTTACTCCGGGGGTCAGGGGGCCCACGAGCAGTACTTC.

The J gene is TRBJ2-1, the V gene TRBV24-1; possible D gene TRBD1, 7 bases. CDR3 size: 17 residues. In germline, CDR1 is KGHDR, CDR2 SFDVKD. Trimming took off 4 bases at V and 2 bases at J, with 17 bases between the two ends. The DNA for the CDR3 is TGTGCCACCAGTGACCCCCCGGGCAGGGGGGCCTACAATGAGCAGTTCTTC. This encodes CATSDPPGRGAYNEQFF.

This clone was seen more than once but under ten times. The chain combines TRBV11-1 with TRBJ1-1; D is ambiguous. The CDR3 spans 14 residues. V lost 5 bases to trimming and J lost 3 bases, with 13 bases between them. The germline CDR1 and CDR2 sequences are SGHAT and FQDESV (reference sequence). Here the CDR3 DNA reads TGTGCCAGCAGCCTCGTCCCCGGGGACACTGAAGCTTTCTTT. It is translated as CASSLVPGDTEAFF.

V is TRBV5-4 and J is TRBJ2-5, with TRBD1 as a possible D gene (5 bases). V shed 1 base and J shed 5 bases, with 9 bases lying between them. The CDR3 consists of 13 residues. Germline CDR1 reads SGHNT; CDR2 reads YYREEE (reference sequence). In nucleotides, the CDR3 is TGTGCCAGCAGCTTGCAGGGTTCCGAGACCCAGTACTTC. This gives the protein CASSLQGSETQYF. Using reference TRBV5-4 and TRBJ2-5 for the parts outside the CDR3, the full variable domain is ETGVTQSPTHLIKTRGQQVTLRCSSQSGHNTVSWYQQALGQGPQFIFQYYREEENGRGNFPPRFSGLQFPNYSSELNVNALELDDSALYLCASSLQGSETQYFGPGTRLLVL.

The V call is TRBV5-1, the J call TRBJ2-3; D might be TRBD1 (5 bases). V shed 4 bases and J shed 3 bases, with 12 bases lying between them. Germline V gene sequence: CDR1 SGHRS, CDR2 YFSETQ. The CDR3 runs 14 residues. DNA of the CDR3: TGCGCCAGCAGCCCGGCCCAGGGAACAGATACGCAGTATTTT. Amino acid sequence: CASSPAQGTDTQYF.

The V gene is TRBV6-2 or TRBV6-3, the J gene TRBJ2-2; a possible D gene is TRBD2 (5 bases). Between the trimmed V and J ends, which lost 0 bases and 6 bases, there was a span of 8 bases. Germline-derived CDR1 and CDR2 are MNHEY and SVGEGT. This CDR3 is built from 14 residues. CDR3 in DNA: TGTGCCAGCAGTTACTCTCCGGGGTCCGGGGAGCTGTTTTTT. This codes for CASSYSPGSGELFF.